The 2 T cell receptor beta chains below come from one sample, sequenced in a study of cytomegalovirus exposure and HLA in healthy donors (dated by TCRdb to about 2017). Receptor libraries were prepared by the immunoSEQ multiplex PCR assay. The multiplex PCR relied on a mix of 60 forward primers for TCR Vbeta segments and 13 reverse primers for TCR Jbeta segments. Sourced from immuneACCESS, this table was stored by TCRdb with only in-frame sequences that have V and J called. A share of the clones is absent; for the studies checked, an unresolved V gene accounts for under half, and the remainder has no known explanation. A total of approximately 77,000 clones appear in this sample, around two thirds of them only once. The ten largest clones capture roughly 4.9% of the sample. The sequenced sample consisted of PBMCs. These receptors all stem from a man in his 60s in good health and CMV-seropositive.

V is TRBV5-6 and J is TRBJ1-1, with TRBD1 as a possible D gene (5 bases). Between the trimmed V and J ends, which lost 0 bases and 10 bases, there was a span of 16 bases. Germline V lookup: CDR1 SGHDT, CDR2 YYEEEE. The CDR3 is made up of 14 amino acids. The CDR3 DNA reads as TGTGCCAGCAGCTTGGGACAGACCTCCGGATTAGCTTTCTTT. As protein: CASSLGQTSGLAFF. Variable domain in full (rest from reference TRBV5-6 and TRBJ1-1): DAGVTQSPTHLIKTRGQQVTLRCSPKSGHDTVSWYQQALGQGPQFIFQYYEEEERQRGNFPDRFSGHQFPNYSSELNVNALLLGDSALYLCASSLGQTSGLAFFGQGTRLTVV.

The chain is built from TRBV7-9 and TRBJ2-1; TRBD1 matches 11 bases. The length of the CDR3 is 16 residues. J gave up 3 bases and V 1 base, and 2 bases lay outside the gene matches. Germline CDR1 and CDR2: SEHNR and FQNEAQ (reference sequence). CDR3: CASSLGTGGFYNEQFF. CDR3 DNA sequence: TGTGCCAGCAGCTTAGGGACAGGGGGCTTCTACAATGAGCAGTTCTTC. Full variable domain (remainder filled in from reference TRBV7-9 and TRBJ2-1): DTGVSQNPRHKITKRGQNVTFRCDPISEHNRLYWYRQTLGQGPEFLTYFQNEAQLEKSRLLSDRFSAERPKGSFSTLEIQRTEQGDSAMYLCASSLGTGGFYNEQFFGPGTRLTVL.